This entry lists 3 T cell receptor beta chains sequenced from one sample in a study of blood T cell repertoires in COVID-19. The repertoire was sequenced with immunoSEQ multiplex PCR; TCRdb's copy has only in-frame clones and lacks some. Of some 320,000 clones detected, about 91% appear once; the ten largest clones hold more than 6.5%. Material for sequencing was peripheral blood. The source is a woman aged 30 to 39 who had recovered from COVID-19.

The V call is TRBV2, the J call TRBJ1-5, with D unclear. The CDR3 is 15 amino acids. V lost 1 base to trimming and J lost 1 base, with 8 bases between them. The germline V gene has CDR1 SNHLY and CDR2 FYNNEI. As DNA, the CDR3 is TGTGCCAGCAGTGAAGGTCTCCTAAGCAATCAGCCCCAGCATTTT. It codes for CASSEGLLSNQPQHF.

The rearrangement joins TRBV7-2 to TRBJ2-1, with a possible D match to TRBD2 (7 bases). Germline-derived CDR1 and CDR2 are SGHTA and FQGNSA. This CDR3 is built from 18 residues. V was cut by 8 bases and J by 3 bases, with 26 bases left in between. The CDR3 nucleotides are TGTGCCAGCGGCAAGATGTCGGGGGGCTTCTTAAACTACAATGAGCAGTTCTTC. Translating gives CASGKMSGGFLNYNEQFF.

The V call is TRBV7-3, the J call TRBJ1-6; D remains unclear. The germline V and J ends were trimmed by 0 bases and 10 bases, with 7 bases remaining between them. The germline CDR1 and CDR2 sequences are SGHTA and FQGTGA. The CDR3 loop spans 13 amino acids. This CDR3 is CASSLTGLSPLHF. DNA of the CDR3: TGTGCCAGCAGCTTAACGGGCCTATCACCCCTCCACTTT.